This entry lists 2 T cell receptor beta chains sequenced from one sample in a study of shared clonotypes between healthy human individuals. CD8 cells classed as naive were CD45RO-negative and positively selected for CCR7, excluding terminally differentiated effector memory CD45RA+ cells. Assay used: immunoSEQ multiplex PCR; TCRdb lists only in-frame clones, some missing. The repertoire holds about 2.2 million clones, around 93% seen once, with roughly 1.7% in the top ten. The source material was naive CD8+ T cells from PBMCs. These receptors were taken from a man between 18 and 29 years old in good health. Some clones in this sample may be carry-over from other donors' samples.

CDR3 sequence: CASTEDRLYEQYF. The DNA for the CDR3 is TGTGCCAGCACCGAGGACAGGTTATACGAGCAGTACTTC. The V and J genes are TRBV6-6 and TRBJ2-7; 7 positions agree with TRBD1. Trimming at V came to 7 bases and at J to 4 bases, leaving 7 bases not matched to a gene. This CDR3 comprises 13 residues. Germline V gene data show CDR1 as MNHNY and CDR2 as SVGAGI (reference sequence).

The rearrangement joins TRBV7-2 to TRBJ1-3; TRBD1 aligns across 7 bases. V dropped 4 bases and J dropped 3; count of bases not matched to a gene: 18. Germline V gene sequence: CDR1 SGHTA, CDR2 FQGNSA. This CDR3 has 19 amino acids. The CDR3 loop reads CASSSYRDRALGGGNTIYF. CDR3 in DNA: TGTGCCAGCAGCTCGTACCGGGACAGAGCCCTAGGCGGTGGAAACACCATATATTTT.